A single sample is the source of the 15 T cell receptor beta chains below, sequenced in a study of blood T cell repertoires in COVID-19. Using immunoSEQ multiplex PCR, the repertoire was profiled, and TCRdb retains in-frame clones only, with some absent. This sample yields roughly 400,000 clones, of which over 75% are seen a single time; 1% to 1.3% belongs to the top ten. The material sequenced was PBMCs or T cells enriched from blood (not recorded which). All receptors derive from a young man who had recovered from COVID-19.

This chain links TRBV21-1 with TRBJ2-3; TRBD2 was called by the table and not checked on the DNA. TRBV21-1 is designated a pseudogene. CDR3 length: 15 residues. CDR3 sequence reads: CARPSERGIGHTQYF. The CDR3 DNA reads TGTGCCAGACCCTCCGAGCGGGGAATTGGACATACGCAGTATTTT.

There are a few counts of this clone. The chain has TRBV27 and TRBJ2-1, with 10 bases fitting TRBD2. The CDR3 runs 15 residues. CDR1 and CDR2 from the germline V gene are MNHEY and SMNVEV (reference sequence). The trim removed 5 bases at V and 4 bases at J, leaving 5 bases unmatched. CDR3 coding DNA: TGTGCCAGCAGTCTAGGACTAGCGGCGTACAATGAGCAGTTCTTC. Translated: CASSLGLAAYNEQFF.

As to this clone: Other DNA sequences in the same sample also yield this CDR3. This sequence joins TRBV5-1 and TRBJ2-5; 10 bases map to TRBD1. CDR3 length: 14 residues. V lost 0 bases and J lost 4; bases outside the gene matches: 0. CDR1 is SGHRS, CDR2 YFSETQ, per germline. The CDR3 sequence is CASSLGTGGETQYF. The DNA of the CDR3 is TGCGCCAGCAGCTTGGGGACAGGGGGAGAGACCCAGTACTTC.

The gene calls are TRBV25-1 and TRBJ2-1, with TRBD2 matching over 16 bases. J was trimmed by 6 bases and V by 3 bases; bases with no gene match: 8. Germline CDR1 MGHDK, CDR2 SYGVNS. The CDR3 consists of 18 residues. The CDR3 nucleotides read TGTGCCAGCAGTGACCCCGGGACTAGCGGGAGGGCCTCCAATGAGCAGTTCTTC. This encodes CASSDPGTSGRASNEQFF.

The chain uses TRBV27 and TRBJ2-7; D is undetermined. The CDR3 loop spans 13 amino acids. Germline V gene sequence: CDR1 MNHEY, CDR2 SMNVEV (reference sequence). Between the trimmed V and J ends, which lost 6 bases and 0 bases, there was a span of 9 bases. The CDR3 sequence is CASSSLVSYEQYF. Here the CDR3 DNA reads TGTGCCAGCAGCAGTCTAGTCTCCTACGAGCAGTACTTC.

This clone was detected only a few times. The gene calls are TRBV28 and TRBJ2-5, with 7 positions matching TRBD1. Looked up from germline, CDR1 is MDHEN and CDR2 is SYDVKM. This CDR3 is built from 15 residues. Trimming at V came to 2 bases and at J to 4 bases, leaving 7 bases not matched to a gene. CDR3 protein: CASSLNFRDRETQYF. DNA of the CDR3: TGTGCCAGCAGTTTAAATTTCCGGGACAGAGAGACCCAGTACTTC.

The rearrangement links TRBV19 to TRBJ1-5; D gene ambiguous. CDR3 length: 15 residues. V gave up 4 bases and J gave up 5 bases, with 15 bases separating them. Per germline, CDR1 LNHDA and CDR2 SQIVND (reference sequence). The DNA of the CDR3 is TGTGCCAGTAGTACCGTTACAGTTCTTTATCAGCCCCAGCATTTT. Its translation is CASSTVTVLYQPQHF.

To note about this clone: At one boundary the junction diverges from the germline segment, which might be a read error. The V gene is TRBV3-1 (or the pseudogene TRBV3-2), the J gene TRBJ2-1, with 12 bases that match TRBD2. Looked up from germline, CDR1 is LGHDT and CDR2 is YNNKEL (reference sequence). The CDR3 runs to 15 residues. CDR3 region: CASSQDLTSGRPKVF. The CDR3 coding sequence is TGTGCCAGCAGCCAAGATCTAACTAGCGGGAGGCCTAAGGTCTTC.

The chain couples TRBV28 to TRBJ1-5; D gene ambiguous. The CDR3 is made up of 14 amino acids. V dropped 6 bases and J dropped 7 bases, with 16 bases sitting between them. The germline gives CDR1 MDHEN, CDR2 SYDVKM. CDR3 region: CASSLEQSGQPQHF. CDR3 nucleotide sequence: TGTGCCAGCAGCCTAGAACAGAGCGGGCAGCCCCAGCATTTT.

The V and J genes are TRBV7-2 and TRBJ2-3; maybe TRBD2 (7 bases). V was trimmed by 6 bases and J by 1 base, leaving 14 bases between them. The germline V gene encodes CDR1 SGHTA and CDR2 FQGNSA. The CDR3 extends over 15 amino acids. The CDR3 loop reads CASRTQGGGTDTQYF. The CDR3 coding sequence is TGTGCCAGCAGGACACAGGGAGGGGGCACAGATACGCAGTATTTT.

J is TRBJ2-3 and V is TRBV19, with D maybe TRBD2 (7 bases). Deletions cut 5 bases from V and 6 bases from J, with 18 bases between. The germline CDR1 and CDR2 sequences are LNHDA and SQIVND (reference sequence). This CDR3 comprises 15 residues. CDR3 sequence (DNA): TGTGCCAGTAGTCCCGATCCAGAGGGGGGGGATACGCAGTATTTT. Its translation is CASSPDPEGGDTQYF.

This clone came up once. The chain joins TRBV9 to TRBJ2-1; 12 bases line up with TRBD2. The CDR3 has 15 residues. The V gene's germline CDR1 is SGDLS and CDR2 YYNGEE. The V and J ends lost 0 bases and 7 bases, in that order; junction bases with no gene match: 2. The DNA of the CDR3 is TGTGCCAGCAGCGTAGCTAGCGGGAGGGGAAATGAGCAGTTCTTC. Translating gives CASSVASGRGNEQFF.

The genes are TRBV5-4 and TRBJ1-2, with 9 bases aligning to TRBD1. The CDR3 has 15 residues. J was trimmed by 5 bases and V by 0 bases; bases with no gene match: 5. The germline V gene encodes CDR1 SGHNT and CDR2 YYREEE (reference sequence). CDR3 amino acids: CASSLAAGQGYGYTF. Here the CDR3 DNA reads TGTGCCAGCAGCTTGGCCGCGGGACAGGGATATGGCTACACCTTC. The whole variable domain, remainder taken from reference TRBV5-4 and TRBJ1-2, is ETGVTQSPTHLIKTRGQQVTLRCSSQSGHNTVSWYQQALGQGPQFIFQYYREEENGRGNFPPRFSGLQFPNYSSELNVNALELDDSALYLCASSLAAGQGYGYTFGSGTRLTVV.

The chain carries TRBV28 and TRBJ1-5, with 9 nucleotides matching TRBD1. CDR1 and CDR2 (germline): MDHEN, SYDVKM. The CDR3 loop spans 15 amino acids. The CDR3, as DNA: TGTGGGAGTCAGGACAGGGGAGGTCGCAATCAGCCCCAGCATTTT. It encodes CGSQDRGGRNQPQHF.

The chain recombines TRBV29-1 with TRBJ2-1; 16 nucleotides align to TRBD2. The CDR3 length is 16 residues. Germline assignment: CDR1 SQVTM and CDR2 ANQGSEA. The J segment lost 7 bases and the V segment lost 3 bases, leaving 6 bases of the junction unmatched. CDR3 DNA: TGCAGCGTTGAGGGGGGACTAGCGGGAGGGAGGAATGAGCAGTTCTTC. Protein sequence: CSVEGGLAGGRNEQFF.